Shown below are 2 T cell receptor beta chains from a single sample sequenced in a study of neurological immune-mediated disorders. TCRdb reprocessed the 5' RACE reads with MiXCR, giving one entry per CDR3 protein. The sample lists roughly 23,000 distinct CDR3 sequences, about 10% occurring once. The sample comprised PBMCs. These receptors were obtained from a woman aged 60-75 years with HTLV-1-associated myelopathy (HAM/TSP).

This clonotype was seen many times. The chain links TRBV9 to TRBJ2-3; no definite D call. Trimming shortened V by 0 bases and J by 5 bases, and 13 bases separated the two germline ends. The CDR3 totals 15 residues. Germline V gene data show CDR1 as SGDLS and CDR2 as YYNGEE. CDR3 DNA: TGTGCCAGCAGCGTAGTCGCCTCACCCATAGATACGCAGTATTTT. It codes for CASSVVASPIDTQYF.

This clonotype was counted at least ten times. The DNA of the CDR3 is TGTGCCAGCAGCCAAGGACGCAGGGGAAACACCATATATTTT. Its protein is CASSQGRRGNTIYF. The gene calls are TRBV3-1 and TRBJ1-3, with D unresolved. This CDR3 region has 14 residues. V was trimmed by 1 base and J by 4 bases, leaving 8 bases between them. The V gene's germline CDR1 is LGHDT and CDR2 YNNKEL (reference sequence).